The 6 T cell receptor beta chains in this list originate from one sample, sequenced in a study of shared clonotypes between healthy human individuals. Clones were sequenced by immunoSEQ multiplex PCR, and TCRdb holds only the in-frame ones, with some missing. The sample records about 600,000 clones, 95% being singletons. As defined, naive CD8 cells were CD45RO-negative and positively selected for CCR7, with terminally differentiated effector memory CD45RA+ cells excluded. Sequencing was performed on naive CD8+ T cells sorted from blood. These receptors originate from a woman aged 25 to 45 in good health.

This clone was detected a few times. This chain links TRBV2 with TRBJ2-1, with a possible D match to TRBD2 (6 bases). Germline V CDR1 and CDR2: SNHLY, FYNNEI. Between the trimmed V and J ends, which lost 4 bases and 10 bases, there was a span of 8 bases. The CDR3 sequence is 11 residues long. CDR3 DNA sequence: TGTGCCAGCAGTGCCGGACTAGAGCAGTTCTTC. Protein: CASSAGLEQFF.

The chain employs TRBV7-9 and TRBJ2-1, with D unresolved. The CDR3 runs 12 residues. V dropped 3 bases and J dropped 5 bases, with 5 bases sitting between them. From germline, CDR1 is SEHNR and CDR2 FQNEAQ (reference sequence). CDR3 bases: TGTGCCAGCAGCTTGTATGACAATGAGCAGTTCTTC. Translating it yields CASSLYDNEQFF.

The rearrangement links TRBV10-1 to TRBJ1-1; the D is unclear. Germline assignment: CDR1 WNHNN and CDR2 SYGVQD (reference sequence). V lost 3 bases and J 5 bases, leaving 13 bases between the germline ends. The CDR3 totals 14 residues. The CDR3 region is CASSDGISGTEAFF. Here the CDR3 DNA reads TGCGCCAGCAGTGATGGGATCAGCGGGACTGAAGCTTTCTTT.

V is TRBV2 and J is TRBJ1-4, with 8 bases identical to TRBD1. The CDR3 is 16 amino acids. Germline CDR1 reads SNHLY; CDR2 reads FYNNEI. V was pared by 2 bases and J by 10 bases, with 12 bases of the junction left unmatched. The DNA of the CDR3 is TGTGCCAGCAGTGAATTTGGGTCAGGGGGCAGAGGAAAACTGTTTTTT. Protein: CASSEFGSGGRGKLFF.

Points on this clone: Other DNA sequences in the same sample also yield this CDR3. The chain employs TRBV7-9 and TRBJ2-3; D unclear. Germline V lookup: CDR1 SEHNR, CDR2 FQNEAQ (reference sequence). Trimming took off 0 bases at V and 0 bases at J, with 4 bases between the two ends. The CDR3 extends over 14 amino acids. CDR3 sequence: CASSLAGSTDTQYF. In DNA form, the CDR3 reads TGTGCCAGCAGCTTAGCGGGTAGCACAGATACGCAGTATTTT.

This CDR3 is CASSLLPGLQFF. CDR3 sequence (DNA): TGTGCCAGCAGTTTGCTCCCGGGACTACAGTTCTTC. The chain couples TRBV28 to TRBJ2-1; 7 bases are a match to TRBD2. Trimming took 3 bases from V and 13 from J; bases not matched to a gene: 6. This CDR3 is 12 amino acids long. CDR1 is MDHEN and CDR2 is SYDVKM in the germline V gene.